Listed here are 17 T cell receptor beta chains from one sample, sequenced in a study of blood T cells in healthy people across ages. Then a second PCR, running roughly 6 to 11 cycles, was carried out with a sample-barcoded 5' primer and a J-beta primer mix. TCRdb analysed the 5' RACE reads with MiXCR anew, one entry per CDR3 protein. The sample shows 1.5 million to 2 million distinct CDR3 sequences, 28% of them seen only once. Material for sequencing was blood. The receptors come from a woman in her twenties or thirties in good health.

This chain uses TRBV30 with TRBJ2-1; D unresolved. The J call is uncertain, as TRBJ2-7 better fits the DNA end. The CDR3 covers 12 residues. Germline loops: CDR1 GTSNPN, CDR2 SVGIG (reference sequence). The DNA for the CDR3 is TGTGCCTTTTCCAAGACCTACAATGAGCAGTACTTC. Its translation: CAFSKTYNEQYF.

This clonotype occurred many times. V is TRBV20-1 and J is TRBJ1-2, with TRBD1 as a possible D gene (6 bases). Between the trimmed V and J ends, which lost 6 bases and 6 bases, there was a span of 17 bases. Germline loops: CDR1 DFQATT, CDR2 SNEGSKA (reference sequence). The CDR3 runs 13 residues. The CDR3 sequence: CSARNDRLDGYTF. In DNA, the CDR3 is TGCAGTGCCCGAAATGACAGGCTCGATGGCTACACCTTC.

This clonotype was detected ten times or more. The chain carries TRBV6-5 and TRBJ2-1; tentatively, D is TRBD1 or TRBD2 (5 bases each). Germline assignment: CDR1 MNHEY and CDR2 SVGAGI. The V end was cut by 0 bases, the J end by 5 bases, with 11 bases between. The length of the CDR3 is 15 residues. The CDR3 DNA follows: TGTGCCAGCAGTTACTCTTTAGCGACAGACAATGAGCAGTTCTTC. The encoded protein is CASSYSLATDNEQFF.

The chain is built from TRBV5-5 and TRBJ2-3, with TRBD1 matching 7 bases. The CDR3 extends over 12 amino acids. V lost 0 bases and J lost 13; bases outside the gene matches: 5. CDR1 SGHKS and CDR2 YYEKEE come from the germline V gene (reference sequence). CDR3 in amino acids: CASSLGQGWEYF. The CDR3 DNA is TGTGCCAGCAGCTTGGGACAGGGATGGGAGTATTTT.

This clonotype was seen ten or more times. The V gene is TRBV12-3 or TRBV12-4, the J gene TRBJ2-5, with a tentative D call TRBD1 (5 bases). With 4 bases removed from V and 5 bases from J, the gap between germline ends came to 17 bases. This CDR3 spans 15 amino acids. The CDR3 DNA sequence: TGTGCCAGCAGTTCCCAGGACAATGTCCACGAGACCCAGTACTTC. This codes for CASSSQDNVHETQYF.

This clonotype was counted only a few times. V is TRBV7-9 and J is TRBJ2-1, with TRBD2 matching over 9 bases. J lost 0 bases, V lost 5 bases, and 5 bases had no gene match. In germline, CDR1 is SEHNR, CDR2 FQNEAQ (reference sequence). This CDR3 region has 16 residues. Here the CDR3 reads CASSVSGGHSYNEQFF. In nucleotides, the CDR3 is TGTGCCAGCAGCGTTAGCGGGGGCCACTCCTACAATGAGCAGTTCTTC. The whole variable domain, remainder taken from reference TRBV7-9 and TRBJ2-1, is DTGVSQNPRHKITKRGQNVTFRCDPISEHNRLYWYRQTLGQGPEFLTYFQNEAQLEKSRLLSDRFSAERPKGSFSTLEIQRTEQGDSAMYLCASSVSGGHSYNEQFFGPGTRLTVL.

This chain links TRBV5-5 with TRBJ2-5, with D possibly being TRBD1 (5 bases). The CDR3 sequence is 16 residues long. Germline CDR1 is SGHKS and CDR2 is YYEKEE (reference sequence). Trimming shortened V by 1 base and J by 11 bases, and 24 bases separated the two germline ends. CDR3: CASSLSSQGSAYGQYF. The CDR3, as DNA: TGTGCCAGCAGCTTGAGTAGTCAGGGTTCGGCCTACGGGCAGTACTTC.

In its sample, this clonotype was seen a few times. This rearrangement joins TRBV20-1 to TRBJ2-1, with a possible D match to TRBD2 (7 bases). The germline V gene has CDR1 DFQATT and CDR2 SNEGSKA (reference sequence). This CDR3 has 14 residues. With 2 bases removed from V and 5 bases from J, the gap between germline ends came to 13 bases. CDR3 nucleotides: TGCAGTGCTAGAACGGGGGGCCCGGACAATGAGCAGTTCTTC. This sequence encodes CSARTGGPDNEQFF.

Worth noting for this clonotype: This sequence may be a read error, since a much larger clone differs from it by one base. The rearrangement links TRBV4-2 to TRBJ2-3; 11 positions agree with TRBD2. With V trimmed by 8 bases and J by 6 bases, 13 bases remained unmatched. There are 16 residues in the CDR3. CDR1 and CDR2 (germline): LGHNA, YNFKEQ. The CDR3 sequence is CASGPQTSGVQDTQYF. The CDR3 DNA follows: TGTGCCAGCGGCCCGCAGACTAGCGGGGTTCAGGATACGCAGTATTTT.

The chain couples TRBV20-1 to TRBJ2-5, with D perhaps TRBD2 (5 bases). The J call may be faulty, since TRBJ2-7 better matches the DNA end. CDR1 and CDR2 from the germline V gene are DFQATT and SNEGSKA (reference sequence). The CDR3 runs 12 residues. This chain's CDR3 is CSARDRGGEQYF. DNA for the CDR3: TGCAGTGCTAGAGATAGAGGAGGCGAGCAGTACTTC.

The gene calls are TRBV29-1 and TRBJ1-1; a weak D match, TRBD1 (5 bases). V lost 7 bases, J lost 8 bases, and 14 bases lay in between. The CDR3 has 11 residues. Germline assignment: CDR1 SQVTM and CDR2 ANQGSEA. The CDR3 region is CSAGGDAEAFF. CDR3 sequence (DNA): TGCAGCGCTGGGGGGGATGCCGAAGCTTTCTTT.

This sequence joins TRBV20-1 and TRBJ2-1; weak D call: TRBD1 (6 bases). CDR1 is DFQATT and CDR2 is SNEGSKA in the germline V gene (reference sequence). This CDR3 has 15 residues. Trimming took 6 bases from V and 7 from J, leaving 22 bases between them. The CDR3 sequence: CSAPSGGGEGNEQFF. The CDR3 DNA is TGCAGTGCCCCCTCGGGTGGGGGCGAGGGGAATGAGCAGTTCTTC.

Worth noting for this clonotype: The germline gene is not matched at one end of the junction; a read error may be the cause. V and J are TRBV20-1 and TRBJ1-6, with D possibly matching TRBD1 (5 bases). Germline V gene sequence: CDR1 DFQATT, CDR2 SNEGSKA (reference sequence). This CDR3 is built from 14 residues. The CDR3 DNA follows: TGCAGTGCTCCCCCAGGGTCCTATAATCCACCCCTCCACTTT. Protein product: CSAPPGSYNPPLHF.

This clonotype was found many times. This sequence joins TRBV20-1 and TRBJ2-5, with 8 bases fitting TRBD1. CDR1 is DFQATT and CDR2 is SNEGSKA in the germline V gene (reference sequence). This CDR3 comprises 15 residues. Trimming removed 7 bases from V and 5 bases from J; junction bases left unmatched: 15. The CDR3 DNA reads as TGCAGTGTACTCGAATTCGGGACAGGTGATGAGACCCAGTACTTC. This codes for CSVLEFGTGDETQYF.

This clonotype appeared a few times. V usage is TRBV7-3 and J usage is TRBJ2-1; D could derive from TRBD1 or TRBD2 (6 bases each). The CDR3 is made up of 18 amino acids. The germline CDR1 and CDR2 sequences are SGHTA and FQGTGA. With 5 bases removed from V and 6 bases from J, the gap between germline ends came to 26 bases. The CDR3 loop is CASSPGRAYKGGRNEQFF. CDR3 nucleotides: TGTGCCAGCAGCCCCGGAAGGGCCTACAAGGGGGGCCGCAATGAGCAGTTCTTC.

This clonotype was counted at least ten times. The chain has TRBV7-7 and TRBJ2-3, with TRBD2 matching 13 bases. The CDR3 extends over 16 amino acids. V trimming: 5 bases; J trimming: 5 bases; junction bases outside the gene matches: 7. Germline CDR1 SSHAT, CDR2 FNYEAQ (reference sequence). CDR3 sequence reads: CASSVGTSGALDTQYF. CDR3 nucleotide sequence: TGTGCCAGCAGCGTAGGGACTAGCGGGGCTCTAGATACGCAGTATTTT.

This clonotype has just a few counts. The rearrangement uses TRBV7-2 and TRBJ2-1; 7 bases map to TRBD2. Germline CDR1 SGHTA, CDR2 FQGNSA. CDR3 length: 16 residues. V lost 5 bases to trimming and J lost 7 bases; unmatched junction nucleotides: 14. CDR3 nucleotide sequence: TGTGCCAGCAGCCAGAAGGGACTACCAAAGGCGAATGAGCAGTTCTTC. Its protein product is CASSQKGLPKANEQFF.